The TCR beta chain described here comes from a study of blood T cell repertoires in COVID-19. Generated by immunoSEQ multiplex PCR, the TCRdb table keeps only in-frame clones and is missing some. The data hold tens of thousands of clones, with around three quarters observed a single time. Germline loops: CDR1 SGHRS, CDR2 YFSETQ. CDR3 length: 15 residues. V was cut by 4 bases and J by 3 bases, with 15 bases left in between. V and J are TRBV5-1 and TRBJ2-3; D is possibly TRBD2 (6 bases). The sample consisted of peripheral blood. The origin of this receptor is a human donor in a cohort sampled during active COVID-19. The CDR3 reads CASSMGPSGTDTQYF. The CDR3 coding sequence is TGCGCCAGCAGCATGGGCCCCAGCGGGACAGATACGCAGTATTTT.